This is a list of T cell receptor beta chains from one sample in a study of T cells after posttransplantation cyclophosphamide. Measured with immunoSEQ multiplex PCR; TCRdb has only the in-frame clones, and not every one. The data contain over 5,500 clones, around 72% of them seen just once; the ten biggest clones take up around a quarter. The source material was memory CD4+ T cells sorted from blood. These receptors were obtained from a woman aged 50 to 60 in good health and a related stem cell transplant donor. Both conserved end residues are part of each CDR3. A D gene is named only where the DNA matches it firmly. Clone size, where shown, is once, few, many, or a class for clones that have expanded.

TRBJ1-3 | TRBV18 | - | - | TGTGCCAGCTCACCACCCCGGGCGGACACCTTCTCTGGAAACACCATATATTTT | CASSPPRADTFSGNTIYF
TRBJ2-5 | TRBV30 | - | once | TGTGCCTGGAGTTCAGGGGCCAAGCAGTACTTC | CAWSSGAKQYF
TRBJ1-2 | TRBV10-3 | TRBD1 | medium-sized | TGTGCCATGCAGGGGGCAGCAGACTATGGCTACACCTTC | CAMQGAADYGYTF
TRBJ2-7 | TRBV5-6 | TRBD2 | - | TGTGTCAGCAGCCCGGGGGGGGCAGCCCCGTACTTC | CVSSPGGAAPYF
TRBJ1-2 | TRBV6-5 | - | - | TGTGCCAGCAGCAAGAATAGAGACTATGGCTACACCTTC | CASSKNRDYGYTF
TRBJ1-1 | TRBV12-5 | TRBD1 | - | TGTGCTAGTGGTTCGGGACAGGGGGGGAACACTGAAGCTTTCTTT | CASGSGQGGNTEAFF
TRBJ2-1 | TRBV10-1 | TRBD1 | once | TGCGCCAGCAGTGGGCACAGTCTCGGCAGGGGGCGGGATGAGCAGTTCTTC | CASSGHSLGRGRDEQFF
TRBJ2-7 | TRBV18 | - | - | TGTGCCAGCTCACCAAGTGGGGCCTACGGGGAGCAGTACTTC | CASSPSGAYGEQYF
TRBJ2-1 | TRBV4-2 | TRBD2 | few | TGTGCCAGCAGCCCCACCTTGGGGACTAGCGGGAACAATGAGCAGTTCTTC | CASSPTLGTSGNNEQFF
TRBJ2-7 | TRBV5-6 | TRBD1 | - | TGTGCCAGCAGCTCGAGGGACAGGATTTCCTACGAGCAGTACTTC | CASSSRDRISYEQYF
TRBJ1-4 | TRBV6-6 | - | - | TGTGCCAGCAGGACCCTGGGACGGGGAGGGGATGAAAAACTGTTTTTT | CASRTLGRGGDEKLFF
TRBJ2-6 | TRBV16 | - | - | TGTGCCAGTAGCCTTCATCGGGTCGTTAAACAAAGTCGGGCCAACGTCCTGACTTTC | CASSLHRVVKQSRANVLTF
TRBJ2-5 | TRBV5-1 | - | - | TGCGCCAGCAGCCGGCAGGTTGAGGAGACCCAGTACTTC | CASSRQVEETQYF
TRBJ2-5 | TRBV4-1 | TRBD1 | - | TGCGCCAGCAGCCAGCCTGGGGGACAGGGTAGAGAGACCCAGTACTTC | CASSQPGGQGRETQYF
TRBJ2-6 | TRBV28 | TRBD2 | - | TGTGCCAGCACCTCCGGGAGGGTTGGGGCCAACGTCCTGACTTTC | CASTSGRVGANVLTF
TRBJ2-7 | TRBV19 | - | - | TGTGCCAGTAGTATAAATCTGGACAGTGGAGGCTACGAGCAGTACTTC | CASSINLDSGGYEQYF
TRBJ1-1 | TRBV11-1 | TRBD1 | - | TGTGCCAGCAACTACAGGGGGGCACTTGAAGCTTTCTTT | CASNYRGALEAFF
TRBJ2-7 | TRBV5-5 | TRBD1 | - | TGTGCCAGCAGCTCCTTCGGACAGGGCTCCTACGAGCAGTACTTC | CASSSFGQGSYEQYF
TRBJ2-7 | TRBV7-9 | - | - | TGTGCCAGCAGGATCCAGGGTTACCACGAGCAGTACTTC | CASRIQGYHEQYF
TRBJ1-5 | TRBV18 | - | - | TGTGCCAGCTCACCCCGACAGACAACCCCTCAGGCCCAGCATTTT | CASSPRQTTPQAQHF
TRBJ2-3 | TRBV5-6 | TRBD1 | - | TGTGCCAGCAGCTTGGATCACAGGGGAGGCACAGATACGCAGTATTTT | CASSLDHRGGTDTQYF
TRBJ2-1 | TRBV19 | TRBD2 | few | TGTGCCAGCCGCATGGGTGGGGCTAGCGGAGCAAATGAGCAGTTCTTC | CASRMGGASGANEQFF
TRBJ1-2 | TRBV9 | TRBD1 | - | TGTGCCAGCAGCGTTACAGGGGACCTTGATGGCTACACCTTC | CASSVTGDLDGYTF
TRBJ1-5 | TRBV19 | - | - | TGTGCCAGTAGGGGACGGGGGGTAGATAGCAATCAGCCCCAGCATTTT | CASRGRGVDSNQPQHF
TRBJ1-3 | TRBV6-6 | TRBD1 | large | TGTGCCAGCAGTTCCCCGGACAGGGCCTCTGGAAACACCATATATTTT | CASSSPDRASGNTIYF
TRBJ2-3 | TRBV6-1 | TRBD1 | - | TGTGCCAGCAGTGTGACAGGGTACACAGATACGCAGTATTTT | CASSVTGYTDTQYF
TRBJ2-7 | TRBV9 | - | - | TGTGCCAGCAGCGTTGCCGGGATTAGGGGGTACGAGCAGTACTTC | CASSVAGIRGYEQYF
TRBJ2-4 | TRBV7-9 | - | - | TGTGCCAGCAGCTTAGCATCAGCGTCTAGCATTCAGTACTTC | CASSLASASSIQYF
TRBJ1-5 | TRBV6-4 | - | - | TGTGCCAGCAGTGACGTTGGAGGGAATCAGCCCCAGCATTTT | CASSDVGGNQPQHF
TRBJ2-2 | TRBV10-2 | TRBD2 | - | TGCGCCAGCAGTGATACAAGCGGGAGAGGCACCGGGGAGCTGTTTTTT | CASSDTSGRGTGELFF
TRBJ2-3 | TRBV7-3 | TRBD1 | few | TGTGCCAGCAGCTTGGCGGCTCGGACAGGGGGCTTAGATACGCAGTATTTT | CASSLAARTGGLDTQYF
TRBJ2-1 | TRBV7-9 | - | few | TGTGCCAGCAGCCGAGGACGGCTGGACTATGAGCAGTTCTTC | CASSRGRLDYEQFF
TRBJ2-7 | TRBV11-2 | - | - | TGTGCCAGCAGCTTAGCGGAGATCGAGCAGTACTTC | CASSLAEIEQYF